This TCR beta chain emerged from a study of molecular identifiers for immune sequencing clone quantification. TCRdb ran MiXCR on the PCR reads and lists one entry per CDR3 protein. The sample includes 85,000 to 95,000 distinct CDR3 sequences, under 20% of them seen just once. This clonotype came up many times. Deletions cut 0 bases from V and 3 bases from J, with 9 bases between. The V gene's germline CDR1 is DFQATT and CDR2 SNEGSKA (reference sequence). The CDR3 covers 13 residues. The source is a human donor in good health. Some libraries in this study had Jurkat cell RNA spiked in. This rearrangement joins TRBV20-1 to TRBJ2-7, with a weak D call TRBD1 (5 bases). Sequenced sample: naive CD8+ T cells from blood, with Jurkat cell RNA spiked in. Subset specified: FACS-sorted CD8+CD4-CCR7+CD45RA+ naive T cells. The CDR3 here is CSARDGRDYEQYF. The CDR3, as DNA: TGCAGTGCTAGAGATGGCAGGGACTACGAGCAGTACTTC.